Presented here are 6 T cell receptor beta chains from one specimen sequenced in a study of T cells expressing NK-cell markers. One entry per CDR3 protein, without DNA, is what TCRdb gives after re-calling the 5' RACE reads. The specimen's table records some 390,000 distinct CDR3 sequences. Sequencing input: blood T cells: a sorted CD56 or NKG2C T cell subset, CD4+ or CD8+ T cells, or bulk PBMC T cells (not recorded which). The receptors were gathered from a woman aged 45-65 years in good health.

Here the CDR3 reads CATSDLRGGSYNEQFF. The chain combines TRBV24-1 with TRBJ2-1; the TCRdb call, TRBD1, lacks DNA for checking. The CDR3 contains 16 residues. Germline CDR1 is KGHDR and CDR2 is SFDVKD.

This chain uses TRBV4-1 with TRBJ2-3; TCRdb returns TRBD2, unconfirmable since there is no DNA. CDR3 length: 15 residues. Germline CDR1 is MGHRA and CDR2 is YSYEKL. CDR3 residues: CASSQDPGPGDTQYF.

The chain joins TRBV27 to TRBJ2-1; the D call of TRBD1 rests on TCRdb alone, since no DNA is present to check it. Germline V lookup: CDR1 MNHEY, CDR2 SMNVEV (reference sequence). The CDR3 spans 14 residues. The chain's CDR3 is CASSSPGGINEQFF.

The chain is built from TRBV7-9 and TRBJ1-2; checking the TCRdb D call of TRBD1 is not possible without DNA. The CDR3 covers 15 residues. Per germline, CDR1 SEHNR and CDR2 FQNEAQ (reference sequence). CDR3 in amino acids: CASSRAGAINYGYTF. Supplemented by reference TRBV7-9 and TRBJ1-2, the full variable domain reads DTGVSQNPRHKITKRGQNVTFRCDPISEHNRLYWYRQTLGQGPEFLTYFQNEAQLEKSRLLSDRFSAERPKGSFSTLEIQRTEQGDSAMYLCASSRAGAINYGYTFGSGTRLTVV.

J is TRBJ2-1 and V is TRBV3-1; TCRdb names TRBD2, which stays unverified in the absence of DNA. The CDR3 length is 16 residues. From germline, CDR1 is LGHDT and CDR2 YNNKEL (reference sequence). CDR3 residues: CASSQRGTSGNNEQFF.

The CDR3 region is CSVLIPSGGYNEQFF. V and J are TRBV29-1 and TRBJ2-1; TCRdb indicates TRBD2, and absent DNA this call remains unverified. Germline CDR1 reads SQVTM; CDR2 reads ANQGSEA. CDR3 size: 15 residues.